Given below is one T cell receptor beta chain in context. The sample belongs to a study of blood T cell repertoires in COVID-19. Only in-frame clones appear in the TCRdb table, and some are missing; sequencing was by immunoSEQ multiplex PCR. Among around 250,000 clones, 80% to 90% were seen once, and the ten largest hold more than 8.5%. V dropped 6 bases and J dropped 3 bases, with 16 bases sitting between them. Germline V gene sequence: CDR1 MNHEY, CDR2 SVGAGI. The CDR3 spans 15 residues. The sequence derives from a woman in her seventies with COVID-19, enrolled during active disease. The chain joins TRBV6-5 to TRBJ2-3, with D tentatively TRBD1 (6 bases). Sequencing input: peripheral blood. CDR3 in DNA: TGTGCCAGCAGCTTTCAGGGGTCTGGAACAGATACGCAGTATTTT. Translation: CASSFQGSGTDTQYF.